The 17 T cell receptor beta chains reported below all come from one sample, sequenced in a study of blood T cell repertoires in COVID-19. Using immunoSEQ multiplex PCR, the repertoire was profiled, and TCRdb retains in-frame clones only, with some absent. The sample includes some 180,000 clones, approximately 88% of them seen just once. Material: peripheral blood. Every receptor here comes from a woman aged 40 to 50 with COVID-19, enrolled during active disease.

The rearrangement links TRBV4-1 to TRBJ1-1; weak D call: TRBD1 (6 bases). CDR3 size: 14 residues. V was cut by 5 bases and J by 5 bases, with 15 bases left in between. Looked up from germline, CDR1 is MGHRA and CDR2 is YSYEKL. The CDR3 reads CASSGLAGATEAFF. DNA of the CDR3: TGCGCCAGCAGCGGCTTGGCAGGGGCTACTGAAGCTTTCTTT.

The J gene is TRBJ2-7, the V gene TRBV19; 9 nucleotides agree with TRBD1. With 1 base clipped from V and 4 bases from J, the junction kept 8 bases outside the gene matches. This CDR3 is 16 amino acids long. The germline gives CDR1 LNHDA, CDR2 SQIVND (reference sequence). CDR3 nucleotides: TGTGCCAGTAGTATAGGTACAGGGGGCGACTTGTACGAGCAGTACTTC. Encoded protein: CASSIGTGGDLYEQYF.

The chain employs TRBV5-6 and TRBJ2-1, with D tentatively TRBD2 (6 bases). The CDR3 covers 15 residues. Trimming removed 3 bases from V and 4 bases from J, with 14 bases in between. Germline V gene sequence: CDR1 SGHDT, CDR2 YYEEEE. The CDR3 region is CASSYGRGKYNEQFF. DNA for the CDR3: TGTGCCAGCAGCTACGGACGCGGGAAATACAATGAGCAGTTCTTC.

V gene TRBV27 combines with J gene TRBJ2-5; no definite D call. V lost 3 bases, J lost 3 bases, and 2 bases lay in between. This CDR3 is 11 amino acids long. Germline lookup yields CDR1 MNHEY and CDR2 SMNVEV (reference sequence). CDR3 sequence: CASSFEETQYF. The CDR3 DNA sequence: TGTGCCAGCAGTTTCGAAGAGACCCAGTACTTC.

The gene calls are TRBV10-3 and TRBJ2-7; 12 bases fit TRBD2. This CDR3 spans 17 amino acids. The germline V gene has CDR1 ENHRY and CDR2 SYGVKD. V gave up 4 bases and J gave up 2 bases; unmatched junction bases: 9. As DNA, the CDR3 is TGTGCCATCAGTGGGGGACTAGCGGGCGCCAATGCCTACGAGCAGTACTTC. Its translation: CAISGGLAGANAYEQYF.

This rearrangement joins TRBV5-6 to TRBJ2-3; 7 positions agree with TRBD2. The CDR3 is 17 amino acids. Trimming took 0 bases from V and 2 from J; bases not matched to a gene: 9. Per germline, CDR1 SGHDT and CDR2 YYEEEE. Here the CDR3 reads CASSLAGLAVLTDTQYF. CDR3 sequence (DNA): TGTGCCAGCAGCTTGGCCGGGCTAGCGGTACTCACAGATACGCAGTATTTT.

The CDR3 reads CASSLSVMDTEAFF. For the CDR3, the DNA is TGTGCCAGCAGCCTATCTGTTATGGACACTGAAGCTTTCTTT. The chain uses TRBV7-2 and TRBJ1-1, with D uncertain. Trimming removed 5 bases from V and 3 bases from J, with 13 bases in between. The germline CDR1 and CDR2 sequences are SGHTA and FQGNSA. This CDR3 has 14 amino acids.

The rearrangement links TRBV7-2 to TRBJ2-7, with a tentative D call TRBD1 (5 bases). The germline gives CDR1 SGHTA, CDR2 FQGNSA. There are 16 residues in the CDR3. Trimming cost V 5 bases and J 6 bases, with 23 bases left between them. CDR3 coding DNA: TGTGCCAGCAGCCCAACGCTGGGGCAGGGTGGGGTCGAGCAGTACTTC. It encodes CASSPTLGQGGVEQYF.

The V gene is TRBV10-3, the J gene TRBJ2-7; D gene unclear. This CDR3 is 15 amino acids long. V lost 6 bases and J 2 bases, leaving 17 bases between the germline ends. CDR1 is ENHRY, CDR2 SYGVKD, per germline. CDR3 in amino acids: CAISETARLTYEQYF. CDR3 DNA sequence: TGTGCCATCAGCGAGACGGCTAGATTGACCTACGAGCAGTACTTC.

This rearrangement joins TRBV7-3 to TRBJ2-7; TRBD1 matches at 8 bases. Germline V CDR1 and CDR2: SGHTA, FQGTGA. The V segment lost 5 bases and the J segment 7 bases; nucleotides outside the gene matches: 10. The CDR3 contains 14 residues. The chain's CDR3 is CASSTGTGSWEQYF. CDR3 nucleotide sequence: TGTGCCAGCAGCACTGGGACAGGTTCGTGGGAGCAGTACTTC.

The chain recombines TRBV9 with TRBJ1-2; 7 positions agree with TRBD1. The V gene end was trimmed by 0 bases and the J gene end by 0 bases; junction bases not matched to a gene: 11. Per germline, CDR1 SGDLS and CDR2 YYNGEE. This CDR3 region has 18 residues. CDR3 nucleotides: TGTGCCAGCAGCGTAGCGATGATAACAGGGACAGCTAACTATGGCTACACCTTC. It is translated as CASSVAMITGTANYGYTF.

CDR3 loop: CASSPEQGANTEAFF. The CDR3 nucleotides read TGCGCCAGCAGCCCGGAACAGGGGGCGAACACTGAAGCTTTCTTT. V gene TRBV5-1 combines with J gene TRBJ1-1; 9 positions match TRBD1. Per germline, CDR1 SGHRS and CDR2 YFSETQ. Losses at the gene ends were 4 bases for V and 1 base for J; bases not matched to a gene: 5. The CDR3 covers 15 residues.

V usage is TRBV6-4 and J usage is TRBJ1-2; D gene ambiguous. Germline assignment: CDR1 MRHNA and CDR2 SNTAGT. Between the trimmed V and J ends, which lost 2 bases and 1 base, there was a span of 5 bases. There are 13 residues in the CDR3. CDR3 DNA: TGTGCCAGCAGTGACGGCCTTAACTATGGCTACACCTTC. It is translated as CASSDGLNYGYTF.

The chain links TRBV19 to TRBJ1-2; D call uncertain. Germline CDR1 is LNHDA and CDR2 is SQIVND (reference sequence). The ends were cut back, 0 bases at V and 9 bases at J, with 8 bases in the middle. The CDR3 extends over 12 amino acids. This CDR3 reads CASSIDPFRYTF. Written as DNA, the CDR3 is TGTGCCAGTAGTATAGACCCTTTCCGCTACACCTTC. Filled out from reference TRBV19 and TRBJ1-2, the complete variable domain reads DGGITQSPKYLFRKEGQNVTLSCEQNLNHDAMYWYRQDPGQGLRLIYYSQIVNDFQKGDIAEGYSVSREKKESFPLTVTSAQKNPTAFYLCASSIDPFRYTFGSGTRLTVV.

The chain employs TRBV7-6 and TRBJ2-1; 9 bases agree with TRBD2. V gave up 1 base and J gave up 11 bases; unmatched junction bases: 3. Germline CDR1 is SGHVS and CDR2 is FNYEAQ. There are 13 residues in the CDR3. This CDR3 reads CASSLDSGSKQFF. The DNA for the CDR3 is TGTGCCAGCAGCTTAGATAGCGGGAGTAAGCAGTTCTTC.

The chain links TRBV5-4 to TRBJ2-1, with TRBD1 matching 7 bases. Losses at the gene ends were 4 bases for V and 0 bases for J; bases not matched to a gene: 4. The germline CDR1 and CDR2 sequences are SGHNT and YYREEE (reference sequence). This CDR3 has 15 residues. This CDR3 is CASSRDRVSYNEQFF. CDR3 bases: TGTGCCAGCAGCCGCGACAGGGTCTCCTACAATGAGCAGTTCTTC.

This chain uses TRBV5-1 with TRBJ1-4; D not certain. The germline V gene encodes CDR1 SGHRS and CDR2 YFSETQ. The CDR3 spans 14 residues. Trimming took off 3 bases at V and 8 bases at J, with 14 bases between the two ends. The CDR3 region is CASSSDFLGEKLFF. The CDR3 DNA reads as TGCGCCAGCAGCTCGGACTTTCTCGGGGAAAAACTGTTTTTT.